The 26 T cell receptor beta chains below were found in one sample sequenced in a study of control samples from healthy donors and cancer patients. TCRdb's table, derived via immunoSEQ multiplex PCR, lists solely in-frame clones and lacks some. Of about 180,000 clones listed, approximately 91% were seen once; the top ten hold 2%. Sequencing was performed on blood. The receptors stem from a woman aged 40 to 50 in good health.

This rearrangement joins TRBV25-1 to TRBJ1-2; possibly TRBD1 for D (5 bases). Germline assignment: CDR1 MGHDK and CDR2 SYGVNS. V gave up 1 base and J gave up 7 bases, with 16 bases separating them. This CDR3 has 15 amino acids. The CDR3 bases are TGTGCCAGCAGTGAATTCGGTGCAGGGATACGTGGCTACACCTTC. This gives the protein CASSEFGAGIRGYTF.

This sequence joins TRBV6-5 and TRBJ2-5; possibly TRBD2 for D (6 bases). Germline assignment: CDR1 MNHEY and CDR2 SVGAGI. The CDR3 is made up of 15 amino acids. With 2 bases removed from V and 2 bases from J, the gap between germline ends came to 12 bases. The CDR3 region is CASSYGLTGQETQYF. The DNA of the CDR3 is TGTGCCAGCAGTTACGGACTAACAGGACAAGAGACCCAGTACTTC.

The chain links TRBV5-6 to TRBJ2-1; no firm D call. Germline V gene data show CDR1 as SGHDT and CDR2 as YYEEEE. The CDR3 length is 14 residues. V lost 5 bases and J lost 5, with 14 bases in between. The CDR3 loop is CASSGLSQNNEQFF. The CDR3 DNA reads TGTGCCAGCAGTGGGTTGAGTCAAAACAATGAGCAGTTCTTC.

For the CDR3, the DNA is TGTGCCAGCGCACTCGGGGGCGGGGAGACCCAGTACTTC. This sequence encodes CASALGGGETQYF. The rearrangement joins TRBV12-3 or TRBV12-4 to TRBJ2-5; D tentatively reads TRBD1 or TRBD2 (6 bases each). The CDR3 spans 13 residues. The germline V and J ends were trimmed by 8 bases and 5 bases, with 15 bases remaining between them.

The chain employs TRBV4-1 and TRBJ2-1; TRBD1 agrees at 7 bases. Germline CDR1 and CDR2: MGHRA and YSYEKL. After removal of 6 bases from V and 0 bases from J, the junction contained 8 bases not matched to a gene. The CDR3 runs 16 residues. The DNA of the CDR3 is TGCGCCAGCAGTCCAGGGGGTTCAAGCTCCTACAATGAGCAGTTCTTC. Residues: CASSPGGSSSYNEQFF.

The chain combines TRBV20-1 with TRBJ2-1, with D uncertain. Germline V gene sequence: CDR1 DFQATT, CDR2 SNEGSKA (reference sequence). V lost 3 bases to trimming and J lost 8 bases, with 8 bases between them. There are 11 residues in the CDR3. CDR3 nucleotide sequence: TGCAGTGCTAGCCCTGGTTATGAGCAGTTCTTC. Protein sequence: CSASPGYEQFF.

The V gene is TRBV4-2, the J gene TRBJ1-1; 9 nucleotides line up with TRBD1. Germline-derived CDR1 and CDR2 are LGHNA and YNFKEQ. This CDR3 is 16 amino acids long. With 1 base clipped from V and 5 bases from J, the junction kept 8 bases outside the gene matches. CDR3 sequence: CASSQGLGTGTTEAFF. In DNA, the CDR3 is TGTGCCAGCAGCCAAGGGTTAGGGACAGGGACAACTGAAGCTTTCTTT.

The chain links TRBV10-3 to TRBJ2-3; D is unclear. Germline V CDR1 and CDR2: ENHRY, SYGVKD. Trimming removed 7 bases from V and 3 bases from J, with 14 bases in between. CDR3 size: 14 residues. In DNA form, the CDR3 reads TGTGCCATCACAGAGCGCGGTTGGACAGATACGCAGTATTTT. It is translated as CAITERGWTDTQYF.

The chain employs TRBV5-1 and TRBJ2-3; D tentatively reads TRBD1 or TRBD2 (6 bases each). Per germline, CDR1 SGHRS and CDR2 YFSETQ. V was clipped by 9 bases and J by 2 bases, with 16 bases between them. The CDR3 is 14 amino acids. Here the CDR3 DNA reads TGCGCCACCACTAGGGGGGAATTCACAGATACGCAGTATTTT. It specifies CATTRGEFTDTQYF.

The DNA of the CDR3 is TGTGCCAGCAGCGCAACAGGGGCAGGTACTGAAGCTTTCTTT. It translates to CASSATGAGTEAFF. J is TRBJ1-1 and V is TRBV7-2, with TRBD1 identical over 7 bases. CDR3 length: 14 amino acids. V shed 5 bases, J shed 5 bases, and the junction held 8 bases outside the gene matches. Germline CDR1 SGHTA, CDR2 FQGNSA. Drawing the rest from reference TRBV7-2 and TRBJ1-1, the complete variable domain is GAGVSQSPSNKVTEKGKDVELRCDPISGHTALYWYRQSLGQGLEFLIYFQGNSAPDKSGLPSDRFSAERTGGSVSTLTIQRTQQEDSAVYLCASSATGAGTEAFFGQGTRLTVV.

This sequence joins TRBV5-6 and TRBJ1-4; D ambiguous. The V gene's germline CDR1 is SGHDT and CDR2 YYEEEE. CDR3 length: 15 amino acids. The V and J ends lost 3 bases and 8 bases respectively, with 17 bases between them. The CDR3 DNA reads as TGTGCCAGCAGCTCCCCCTTTTTGGAAGAGGAAAAACTGTTTTTT. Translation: CASSSPFLEEEKLFF.

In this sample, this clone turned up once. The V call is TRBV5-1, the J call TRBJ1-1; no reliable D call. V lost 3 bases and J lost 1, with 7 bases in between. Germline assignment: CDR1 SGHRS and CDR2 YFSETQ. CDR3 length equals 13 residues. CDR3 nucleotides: TGCGCCAGCAGCTCATCACAGAACACTGAAGCTTTCTTT. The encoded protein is CASSSSQNTEAFF.

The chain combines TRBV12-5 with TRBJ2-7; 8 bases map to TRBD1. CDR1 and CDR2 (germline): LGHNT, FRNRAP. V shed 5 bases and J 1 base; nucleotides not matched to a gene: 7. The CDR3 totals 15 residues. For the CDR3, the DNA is TGTGCTAGTGGTAACCTACAGGGGGTGTCCTACGAGCAGTACTTC. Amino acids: CASGNLQGVSYEQYF.

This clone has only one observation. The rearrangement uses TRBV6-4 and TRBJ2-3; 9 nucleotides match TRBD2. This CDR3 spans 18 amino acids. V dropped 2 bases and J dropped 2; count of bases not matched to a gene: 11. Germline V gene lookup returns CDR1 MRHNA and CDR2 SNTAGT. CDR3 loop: CASSDHPRLAGLTDTQYF. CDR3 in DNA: TGTGCCAGCAGTGACCATCCTCGGCTAGCGGGACTCACAGATACGCAGTATTTT.

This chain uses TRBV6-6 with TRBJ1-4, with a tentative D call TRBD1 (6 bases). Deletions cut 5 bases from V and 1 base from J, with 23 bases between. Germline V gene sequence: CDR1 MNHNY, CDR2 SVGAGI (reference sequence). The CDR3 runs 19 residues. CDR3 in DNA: TGTGCCAGCAGTCTATGGACAGTATTGGTGGGGGGAACTAATGAAAAACTGTTTTTT. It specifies CASSLWTVLVGGTNEKLFF.

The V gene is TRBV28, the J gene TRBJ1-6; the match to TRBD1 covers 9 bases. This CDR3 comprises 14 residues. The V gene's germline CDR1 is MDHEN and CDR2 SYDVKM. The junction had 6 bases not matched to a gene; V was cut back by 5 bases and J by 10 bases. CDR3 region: CASSRGQGWSPLHF. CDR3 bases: TGTGCCAGCAGTAGGGGACAGGGCTGGTCACCCCTCCACTTT.

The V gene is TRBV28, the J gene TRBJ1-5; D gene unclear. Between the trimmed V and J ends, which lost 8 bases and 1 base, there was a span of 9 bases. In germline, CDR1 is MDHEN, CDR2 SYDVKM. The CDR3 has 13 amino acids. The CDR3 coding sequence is TGTGCCAGCGCGGCACTGAGCAATCAGCCCCAGCATTTT. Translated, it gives CASAALSNQPQHF.

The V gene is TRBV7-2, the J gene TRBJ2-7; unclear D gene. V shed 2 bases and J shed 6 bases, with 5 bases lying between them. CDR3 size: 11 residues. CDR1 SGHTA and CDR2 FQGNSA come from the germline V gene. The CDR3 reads CASSLLVEQYF. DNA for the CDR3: TGTGCCAGCAGCTTATTAGTCGAGCAGTACTTC.

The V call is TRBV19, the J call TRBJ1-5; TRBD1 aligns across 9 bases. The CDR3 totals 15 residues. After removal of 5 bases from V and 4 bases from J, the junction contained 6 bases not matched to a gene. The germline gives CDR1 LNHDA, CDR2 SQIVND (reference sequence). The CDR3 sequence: CASSELGQGNQPQHF. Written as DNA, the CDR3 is TGTGCCAGTAGTGAACTCGGACAGGGGAATCAGCCCCAGCATTTT.

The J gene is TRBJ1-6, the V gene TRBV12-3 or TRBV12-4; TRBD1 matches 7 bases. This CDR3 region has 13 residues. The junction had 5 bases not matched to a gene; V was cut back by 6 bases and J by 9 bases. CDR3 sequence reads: CASSRDSSSPLHF. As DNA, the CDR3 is TGTGCCAGCAGCCGGGACAGTAGTTCACCCCTCCACTTT.

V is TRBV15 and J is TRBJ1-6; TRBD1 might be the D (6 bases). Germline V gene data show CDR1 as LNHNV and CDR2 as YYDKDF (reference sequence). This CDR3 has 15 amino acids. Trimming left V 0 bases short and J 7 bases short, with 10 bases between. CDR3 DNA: TGTGCCACCAGCAGAGATTTAGGGGGAAATTCACCCCTCCACTTT. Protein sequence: CATSRDLGGNSPLHF.

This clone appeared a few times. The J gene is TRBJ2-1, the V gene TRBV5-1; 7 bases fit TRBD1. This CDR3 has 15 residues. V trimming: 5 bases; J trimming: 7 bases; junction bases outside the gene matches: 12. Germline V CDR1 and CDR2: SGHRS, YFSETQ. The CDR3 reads CASRGGATARNEQFF. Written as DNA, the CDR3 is TGCGCCAGCAGAGGGGGCGCTACAGCTCGGAATGAGCAGTTCTTC.

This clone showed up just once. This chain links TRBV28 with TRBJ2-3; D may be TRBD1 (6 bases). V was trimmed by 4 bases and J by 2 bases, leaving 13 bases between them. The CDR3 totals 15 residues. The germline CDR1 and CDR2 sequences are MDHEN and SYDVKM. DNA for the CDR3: TGTGCCAGCAGTTACCACCGGGACAACACAGATACGCAGTATTTT. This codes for CASSYHRDNTDTQYF.

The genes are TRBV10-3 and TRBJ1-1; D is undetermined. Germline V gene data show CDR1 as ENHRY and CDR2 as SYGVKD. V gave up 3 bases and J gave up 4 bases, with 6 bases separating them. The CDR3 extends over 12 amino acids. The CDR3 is CAISEAATEAFF. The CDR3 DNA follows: TGTGCCATCAGTGAAGCCGCCACTGAAGCTTTCTTT.

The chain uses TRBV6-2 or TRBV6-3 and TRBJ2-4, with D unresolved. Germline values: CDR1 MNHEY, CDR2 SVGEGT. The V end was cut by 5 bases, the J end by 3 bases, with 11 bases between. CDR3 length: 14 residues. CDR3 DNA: TGTGCCAGCAGTCCCGTTCGTGACAAAAACATTCAGTACTTC. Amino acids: CASSPVRDKNIQYF.

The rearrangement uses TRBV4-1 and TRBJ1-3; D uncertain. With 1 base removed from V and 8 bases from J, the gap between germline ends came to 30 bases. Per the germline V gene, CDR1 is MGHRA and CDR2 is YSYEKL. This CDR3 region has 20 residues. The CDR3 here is CASSQGPRPLREGKGDTIYF. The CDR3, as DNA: TGCGCCAGCAGCCAAGGGCCGAGGCCCCTCCGAGAAGGAAAGGGAGACACCATATATTTT.